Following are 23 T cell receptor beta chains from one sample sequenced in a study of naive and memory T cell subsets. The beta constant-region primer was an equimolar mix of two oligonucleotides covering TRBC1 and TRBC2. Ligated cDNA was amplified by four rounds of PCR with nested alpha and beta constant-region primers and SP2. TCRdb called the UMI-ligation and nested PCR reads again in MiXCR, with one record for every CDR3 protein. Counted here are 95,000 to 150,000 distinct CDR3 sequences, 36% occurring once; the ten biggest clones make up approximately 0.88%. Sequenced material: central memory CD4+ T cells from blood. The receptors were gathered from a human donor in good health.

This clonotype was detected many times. The CDR3 DNA reads as TGCGCCAGCAGCCATCGTAGCGGGGGCTACAATGAGCAGTTCTTC. As protein: CASSHRSGGYNEQFF. The gene calls are TRBV4-3 and TRBJ2-1; TRBD2 matches at 9 bases. V shed 3 bases, J shed 3 bases, and the junction held 3 bases outside the gene matches. This CDR3 comprises 15 residues. Germline values: CDR1 LGHNA, CDR2 YSLEER.

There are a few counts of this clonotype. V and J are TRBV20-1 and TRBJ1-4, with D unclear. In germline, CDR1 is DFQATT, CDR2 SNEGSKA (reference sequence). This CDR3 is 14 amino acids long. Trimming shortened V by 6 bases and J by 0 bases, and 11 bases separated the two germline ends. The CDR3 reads CSAIVPTTNEKLFF. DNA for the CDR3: TGCAGTGCCATAGTCCCAACAACTAATGAAAAACTGTTTTTT.

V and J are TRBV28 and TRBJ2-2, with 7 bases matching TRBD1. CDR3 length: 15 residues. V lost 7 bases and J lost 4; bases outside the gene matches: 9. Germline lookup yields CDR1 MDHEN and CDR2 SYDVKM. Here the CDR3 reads CASIYDRVGTGELFF. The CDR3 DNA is TGTGCCAGCATCTATGACAGGGTGGGCACCGGGGAGCTGTTTTTT.

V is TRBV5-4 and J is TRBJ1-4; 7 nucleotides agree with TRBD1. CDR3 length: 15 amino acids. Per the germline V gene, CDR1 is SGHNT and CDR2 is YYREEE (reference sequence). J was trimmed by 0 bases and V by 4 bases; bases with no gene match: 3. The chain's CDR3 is CASSRGTATNEKLFF. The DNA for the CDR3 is TGTGCCAGCAGCAGAGGGACAGCAACTAATGAAAAACTGTTTTTT.

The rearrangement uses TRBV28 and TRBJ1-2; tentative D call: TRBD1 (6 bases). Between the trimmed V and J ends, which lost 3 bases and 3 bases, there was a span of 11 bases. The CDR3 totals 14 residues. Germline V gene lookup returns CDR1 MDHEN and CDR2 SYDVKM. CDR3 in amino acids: CASSFQAGDYGYTF. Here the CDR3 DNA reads TGTGCCAGCAGTTTTCAGGCAGGGGACTATGGCTACACCTTC.

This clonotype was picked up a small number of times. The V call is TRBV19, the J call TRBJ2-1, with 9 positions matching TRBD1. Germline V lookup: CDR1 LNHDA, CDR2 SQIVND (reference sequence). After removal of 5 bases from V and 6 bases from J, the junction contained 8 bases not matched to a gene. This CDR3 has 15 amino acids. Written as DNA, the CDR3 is TGTGCCAGTAGTCCCCGGGACAGGGTCTCCAATGAGCAGTTCTTC. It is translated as CASSPRDRVSNEQFF. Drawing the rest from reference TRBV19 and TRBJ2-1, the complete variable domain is DGGITQSPKYLFRKEGQNVTLSCEQNLNHDAMYWYRQDPGQGLRLIYYSQIVNDFQKGDIAEGYSVSREKKESFPLTVTSAQKNPTAFYLCASSPRDRVSNEQFFGPGTRLTVL.

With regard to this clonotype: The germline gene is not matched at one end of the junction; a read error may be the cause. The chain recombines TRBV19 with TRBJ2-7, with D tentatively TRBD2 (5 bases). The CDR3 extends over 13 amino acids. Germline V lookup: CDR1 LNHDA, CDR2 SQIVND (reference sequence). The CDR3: CASREAGSYEQNF. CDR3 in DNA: TGTGCCAGTAGAGAGGCGGGCTCCTACGAGCAGAACTTC.

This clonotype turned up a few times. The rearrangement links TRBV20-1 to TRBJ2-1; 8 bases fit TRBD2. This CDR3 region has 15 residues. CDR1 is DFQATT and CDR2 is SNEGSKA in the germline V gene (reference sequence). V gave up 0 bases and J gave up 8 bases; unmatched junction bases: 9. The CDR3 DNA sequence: TGCAGTGCTAGAGATTCGGGAGGGATTCGAGATGAGCAGTTCTTC. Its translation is CSARDSGGIRDEQFF.

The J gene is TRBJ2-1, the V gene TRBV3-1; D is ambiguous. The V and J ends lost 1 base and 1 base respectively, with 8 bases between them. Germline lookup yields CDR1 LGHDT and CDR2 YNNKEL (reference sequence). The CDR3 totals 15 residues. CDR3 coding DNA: TGTGCCAGCAGCCAAGGGCCGTTATCCTACAATGAGCAGTTCTTC. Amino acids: CASSQGPLSYNEQFF.

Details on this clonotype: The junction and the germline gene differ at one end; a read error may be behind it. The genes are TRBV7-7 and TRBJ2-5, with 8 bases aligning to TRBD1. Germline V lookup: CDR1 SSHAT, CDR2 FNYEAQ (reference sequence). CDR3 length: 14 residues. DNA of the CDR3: TGTGCTAGCAGCCCGGACAGGGTCGGGGAGACCCAGTACTTC. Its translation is CASSPDRVGETQYF.

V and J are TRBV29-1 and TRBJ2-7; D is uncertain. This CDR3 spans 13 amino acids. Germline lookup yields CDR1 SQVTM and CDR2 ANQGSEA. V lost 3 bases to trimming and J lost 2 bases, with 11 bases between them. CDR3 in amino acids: CSVDEGSAYEQYF. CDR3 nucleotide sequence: TGCAGCGTTGACGAAGGCTCGGCCTACGAGCAGTACTTC.

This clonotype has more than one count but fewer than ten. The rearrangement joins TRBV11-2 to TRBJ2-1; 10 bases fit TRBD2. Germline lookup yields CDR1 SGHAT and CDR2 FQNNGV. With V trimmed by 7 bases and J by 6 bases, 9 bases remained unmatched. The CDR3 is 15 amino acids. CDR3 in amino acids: CASTPSGLASNEQFF. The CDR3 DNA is TGTGCCAGCACCCCGTCGGGACTAGCGAGCAATGAGCAGTTCTTC.

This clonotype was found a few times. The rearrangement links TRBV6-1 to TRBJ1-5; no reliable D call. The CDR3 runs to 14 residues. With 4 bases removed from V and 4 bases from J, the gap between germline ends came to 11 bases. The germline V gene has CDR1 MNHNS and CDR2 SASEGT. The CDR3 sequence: CASSGGLGNQPQHF. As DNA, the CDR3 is TGTGCCAGCAGTGGAGGGTTAGGGAATCAGCCCCAGCATTTT.

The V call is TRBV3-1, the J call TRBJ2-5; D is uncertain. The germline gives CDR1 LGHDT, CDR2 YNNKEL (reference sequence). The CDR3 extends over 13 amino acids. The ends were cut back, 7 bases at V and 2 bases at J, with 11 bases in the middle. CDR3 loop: CASKLQVQETQYF. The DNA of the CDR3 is TGTGCCAGCAAACTGCAAGTACAAGAGACCCAGTACTTC.

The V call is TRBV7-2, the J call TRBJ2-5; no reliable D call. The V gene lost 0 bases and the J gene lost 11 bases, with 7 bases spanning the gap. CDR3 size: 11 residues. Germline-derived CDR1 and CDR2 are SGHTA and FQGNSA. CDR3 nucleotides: TGTGCCAGCAGCTTAGCGGAGCCTCAGTACTTC. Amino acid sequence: CASSLAEPQYF.

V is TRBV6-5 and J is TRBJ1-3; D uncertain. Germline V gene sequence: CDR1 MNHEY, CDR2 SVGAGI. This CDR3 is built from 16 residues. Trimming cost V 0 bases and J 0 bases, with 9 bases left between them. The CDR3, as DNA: TGTGCCAGCAGTTACTCGATCGGCGGCTCTGGAAACACCATATATTTT. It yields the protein CASSYSIGGSGNTIYF.

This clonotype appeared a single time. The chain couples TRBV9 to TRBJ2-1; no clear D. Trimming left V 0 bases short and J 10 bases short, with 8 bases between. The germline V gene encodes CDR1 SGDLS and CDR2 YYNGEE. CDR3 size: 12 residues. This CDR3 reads CASSVGVTEQFF. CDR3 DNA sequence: TGTGCCAGCAGCGTAGGGGTGACCGAGCAGTTCTTC.

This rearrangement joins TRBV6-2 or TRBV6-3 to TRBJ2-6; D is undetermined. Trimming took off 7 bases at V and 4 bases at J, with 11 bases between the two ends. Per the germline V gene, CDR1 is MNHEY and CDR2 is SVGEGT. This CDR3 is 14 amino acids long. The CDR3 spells CASTHGFGANVLTF. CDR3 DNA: TGTGCCAGCACTCACGGGTTCGGGGCCAACGTCCTGACTTTC.

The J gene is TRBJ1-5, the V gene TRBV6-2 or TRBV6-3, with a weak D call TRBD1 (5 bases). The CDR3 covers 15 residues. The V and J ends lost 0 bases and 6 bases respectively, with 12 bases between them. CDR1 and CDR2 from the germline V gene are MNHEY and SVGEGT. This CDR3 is CASSYSGWGSQPQHF. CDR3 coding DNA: TGTGCCAGCAGTTACTCAGGCTGGGGCAGTCAGCCCCAGCATTTT.

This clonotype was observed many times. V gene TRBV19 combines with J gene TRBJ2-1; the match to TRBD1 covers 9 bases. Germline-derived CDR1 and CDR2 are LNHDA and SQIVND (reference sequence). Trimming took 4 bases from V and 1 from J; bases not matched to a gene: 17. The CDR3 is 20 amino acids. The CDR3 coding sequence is TGTGCCAGTAGTAACAACAGGGGGCTCCATGGGGGCGGATCCTACAATGAGCAGTTCTTC. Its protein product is CASSNNRGLHGGGSYNEQFF. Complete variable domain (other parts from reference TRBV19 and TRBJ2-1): DGGITQSPKYLFRKEGQNVTLSCEQNLNHDAMYWYRQDPGQGLRLIYYSQIVNDFQKGDIAEGYSVSREKKESFPLTVTSAQKNPTAFYLCASSNNRGLHGGGSYNEQFFGPGTRLTVL.

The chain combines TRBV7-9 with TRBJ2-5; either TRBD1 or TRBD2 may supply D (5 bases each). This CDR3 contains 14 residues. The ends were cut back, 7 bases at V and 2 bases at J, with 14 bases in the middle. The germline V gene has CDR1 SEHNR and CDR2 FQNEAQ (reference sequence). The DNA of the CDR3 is TGTGCCAGCAACATGGGACGGACACAAGAGACCCAGTACTTC. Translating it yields CASNMGRTQETQYF.

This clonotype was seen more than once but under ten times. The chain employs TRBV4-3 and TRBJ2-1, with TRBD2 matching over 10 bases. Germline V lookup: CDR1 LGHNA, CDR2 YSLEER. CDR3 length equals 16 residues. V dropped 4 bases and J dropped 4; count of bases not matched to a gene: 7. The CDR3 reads CASSLGLADIYNEQFF. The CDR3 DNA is TGCGCCAGCAGCCTCGGACTAGCGGATATTTACAATGAGCAGTTCTTC.

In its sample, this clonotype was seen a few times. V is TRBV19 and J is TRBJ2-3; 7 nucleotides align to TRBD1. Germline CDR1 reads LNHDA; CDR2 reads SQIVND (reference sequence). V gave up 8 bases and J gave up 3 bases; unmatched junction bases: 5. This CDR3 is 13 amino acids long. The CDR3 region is CASSGQRTDTQYF. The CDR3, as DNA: TGTGCCAGTTCGGGACAGAGAACAGATACGCAGTATTTT.